The TCR beta chain under discussion was sequenced for a study of blood T cell repertoires in COVID-19. Looked up from germline, CDR1 is SGHTA and CDR2 is FQGNSA. V lost 2 bases and J lost 7; bases outside the gene matches: 6. CDR3 length equals 16 residues. TCRdb's table, derived via immunoSEQ multiplex PCR, lists solely in-frame clones and lacks some. The data contain 300,000 to 350,000 clones, almost 90% of them singletons. Within the 2 weeks before study entry, each person in the exposed group met a COVID-19 case. This clonotype was sampled from a woman in her twenties or thirties who had been exposed to COVID-19. The J gene is TRBJ1-5, the V gene TRBV7-2; 12 nucleotides align to TRBD1. The sequenced sample consisted of PBMCs or T cells enriched from blood (not recorded which). Written as DNA, the CDR3 is TGTGCCAGCAGCTTACGGGACAGGGGGCGAAGACAGCCCCAGCATTTT. Encoded protein: CASSLRDRGRRQPQHF.